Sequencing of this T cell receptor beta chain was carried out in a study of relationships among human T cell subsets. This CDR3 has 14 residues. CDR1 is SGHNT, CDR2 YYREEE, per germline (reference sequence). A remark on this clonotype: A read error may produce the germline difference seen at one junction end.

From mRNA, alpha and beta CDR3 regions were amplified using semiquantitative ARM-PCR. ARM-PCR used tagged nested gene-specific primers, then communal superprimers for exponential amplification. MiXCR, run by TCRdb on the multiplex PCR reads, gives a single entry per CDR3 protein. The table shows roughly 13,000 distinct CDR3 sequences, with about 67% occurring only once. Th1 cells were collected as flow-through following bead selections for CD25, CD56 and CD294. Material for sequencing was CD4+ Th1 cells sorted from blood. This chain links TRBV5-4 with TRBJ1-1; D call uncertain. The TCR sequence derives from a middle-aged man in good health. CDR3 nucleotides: TGCGCCAGCAGCTTGGCCTCGGTGAACACTGAAGCTTTCTTT. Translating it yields CASSLASVNTEAFF.